This T cell receptor (beta chain) was identified during a study of CD8 T cells in ankylosing spondylitis. A single record per CDR3 protein comes from TCRdb applying MiXCR to the 5' RACE reads. This sample carries about 320,000 distinct CDR3 sequences, roughly 12% of them seen once, and the ten largest clones take roughly 9.2%. This CDR3 spans 20 amino acids. Trimming took off 1 base at V and 0 bases at J, with 21 bases between the two ends. Study-wide results and limits: Clones linked to disease were reported to show significant enrichment in matched ankylosing spondylitis synovial fluid. Ankylosing spondylitis blood appeared to carry a characteristic TCR beta motif of roughly 8 highly homologous variants.

This clonotype was counted a few times. No antigen is known for it. The sequence came from a female donor with ankylosing spondylitis or in good health (not recorded which). Sequencing was performed on blood, either unsorted or a sorted T cell fraction (not recorded which). The rearrangement joins TRBV12-3 or TRBV12-4 to TRBJ2-2; D perhaps matches TRBD1 (6 bases). The CDR3 loop is CASSLVRGLQILANTGELFF. CDR3 DNA sequence: TGTGCCAGCAGTTTAGTCAGGGGTCTACAAATACTCGCGAACACCGGGGAGCTGTTTTTT.